This entry lists 32 T cell receptor beta chains sequenced from one sample in a study of cytomegalovirus exposure and HLA in healthy donors. Use of 60 Vbeta and 13 Jbeta primers characterized the PCR. Clones were sequenced by immunoSEQ multiplex PCR, and TCRdb holds only the in-frame ones, with some missing. This table has 150,000 to 200,000 clones, roughly 73% appearing once. Sequencing input: PBMCs. The receptors stem from a woman between 35 and 50 years old in good health and CMV-seropositive.

The gene calls are TRBV15 and TRBJ2-7, with 10 bases that match TRBD1. Germline V gives CDR1 LNHNV, CDR2 YYDKDF (reference sequence). CDR3 size: 15 residues. V lost 3 bases, J lost 4 bases, and 6 bases stayed unmatched. The CDR3 sequence: CATSSMTGGRYEQYF. In DNA form, the CDR3 reads TGTGCCACCAGCAGCATGACAGGGGGCAGGTACGAGCAGTACTTC.

V is TRBV27 and J is TRBJ1-2; D possibly corresponds to TRBD1 (5 bases). This CDR3 has 16 amino acids. Germline V gene sequence: CDR1 MNHEY, CDR2 SMNVEV (reference sequence). V lost 2 bases and J lost 0, with 13 bases in between. CDR3 sequence reads: CASSLRAGRTNYGYTF. DNA for the CDR3: TGTGCCAGCAGTTTAAGGGCAGGGAGGACTAACTATGGCTACACCTTC.

This clone turned up a few times. The V call is TRBV28, the J call TRBJ1-5; weak D call: TRBD1 (6 bases). V lost 7 bases to trimming and J lost 2 bases, with 18 bases between them. Per germline, CDR1 MDHEN and CDR2 SYDVKM. The CDR3 is 16 residues long. CDR3 DNA sequence: TGTGCCAGCAAAACCCGCCAGGGGCTTCGCAATCAGCCCCAGCATTTT. Translating gives CASKTRQGLRNQPQHF.

This chain uses TRBV27 with TRBJ1-5; possibly TRBD1 for D (5 bases). V was cut by 3 bases and J by 9 bases, with 18 bases left in between. Germline V gene data show CDR1 as MNHEY and CDR2 as SMNVEV (reference sequence). This CDR3 spans 15 amino acids. CDR3 coding DNA: TGTGCCAGCAGTTTGGCGGGACCCGCCGTGCTGCCCCAGCATTTT. The encoded protein is CASSLAGPAVLPQHF.

This chain uses TRBV28 with TRBJ1-5; no reliable D call. The CDR3 sequence is 15 residues long. The germline V and J ends were trimmed by 7 bases and 1 base, with 14 bases remaining between them. Per germline, CDR1 MDHEN and CDR2 SYDVKM. CDR3 sequence: CASTLDVDSNQPQHF. CDR3 in DNA: TGTGCCAGCACTCTAGACGTTGACAGCAATCAGCCCCAGCATTTT.

Of note for this clone: A read error may produce the germline difference seen at one junction end. This chain links TRBV11-2 with TRBJ2-7; TRBD2 matches at 15 bases. The V gene's germline CDR1 is SGHAT and CDR2 FQNNGV. The CDR3 runs 15 residues. The CDR3 DNA is TGTGCCAGCAGCTTAGCCCTAGGGACTAGCGGGAGGCGAAACTTC. It is translated as CASSLALGTSGRRNF.

V is TRBV7-9 and J is TRBJ2-7; 10 nucleotides agree with TRBD2. Unmatched junction bases numbered 4, after V lost 1 base and J lost 1 base. The CDR3 has 16 amino acids. Germline lookup yields CDR1 SEHNR and CDR2 FQNEAQ (reference sequence). CDR3 sequence: CASSLGTSGYSYEQYF. Written as DNA, the CDR3 is TGTGCCAGCAGCTTAGGGACTAGCGGTTATTCCTACGAGCAGTACTTC. The variable domain in full, completed from reference TRBV7-9 and TRBJ2-7, reads DTGVSQNPRHKITKRGQNVTFRCDPISEHNRLYWYRQTLGQGPEFLTYFQNEAQLEKSRLLSDRFSAERPKGSFSTLEIQRTEQGDSAMYLCASSLGTSGYSYEQYFGPGTRLTVT.

The V and J genes are TRBV11-3 and TRBJ1-1, with D possibly being TRBD1 (5 bases). Germline CDR1 SGHNT, CDR2 YENEEA. The CDR3 extends over 13 amino acids. V was pared by 3 bases and J by 2 bases, with 7 bases between. The CDR3 coding sequence is TGTGCCAGCAGCTTCGGGGGAAACACTGAAGCTTTCTTT. Its translation: CASSFGGNTEAFF.

V is TRBV5-4 and J is TRBJ2-7, with D tentatively TRBD2 (6 bases). Per germline, CDR1 SGHNT and CDR2 YYREEE (reference sequence). This CDR3 contains 15 residues. V shed 4 bases and J shed 2 bases, with 16 bases lying between them. The CDR3 DNA follows: TGTGCCAGCAGCCTGGGGCGGGATCCCCCCTACGAGCAGTACTTC. This sequence encodes CASSLGRDPPYEQYF.

V gene TRBV7-2 combines with J gene TRBJ1-1, with 7 bases fitting TRBD1. The ends lost 5 bases at V and 0 bases at J; junction bases unmatched: 3. The CDR3 length is 14 residues. Per germline, CDR1 SGHTA and CDR2 FQGNSA. The CDR3 protein is CASSRQGMNTEAFF. The CDR3 nucleotides are TGTGCCAGCAGCCGACAGGGCATGAACACTGAAGCTTTCTTT.

The chain has TRBV7-2 and TRBJ2-7; 10 nucleotides align to TRBD2. Matching the DNA end better, TRBJ2-5 makes the J call doubtful. Germline assignment: CDR1 SGHTA and CDR2 FQGNSA. This CDR3 has 17 amino acids. CDR3 residues: CASSLAWRAGGGETQYF. The CDR3 region has the DNA TGTGCCAGCAGCTTAGCCTGGCGAGCGGGAGGGGGAGAGACCCAGTACTTC.

This clone has just a few counts. V and J are TRBV30 and TRBJ2-2, with no clear D. Germline-derived CDR1 and CDR2 are GTSNPN and SVGIG (reference sequence). This CDR3 spans 14 amino acids. The V end was cut by 3 bases, the J end by 0 bases, with 8 bases between. The CDR3 sequence: CAWRSDSNTGELFF. The DNA for the CDR3 is TGTGCCTGGAGGTCCGACTCGAACACCGGGGAGCTGTTTTTT.

The sample holds a few counts of this clone. The rearrangement joins TRBV21-1 to TRBJ2-7; TRBD1, the table's D call, lacks a check against the DNA. TRBV21-1 constitutes a pseudogene. This CDR3 has 13 residues. The CDR3 nucleotides are TGTGCCAGCCCGTGGGGACAGTTCTACGAGCAGTACTTC. Translation: CASPWGQFYEQYF.

The chain links TRBV9 to TRBJ2-5; 8 bases are a match to TRBD2. The closer fit of TRBJ2-7 to the DNA end suggests the J call may be wrong. Germline CDR1 SGDLS, CDR2 YYNGEE. The CDR3 has 15 amino acids. The CDR3 DNA sequence: TGTGCCAGCAGCTTATACACAGCGGGAGAAGGCGAGCAGTACTTC. Its protein product is CASSLYTAGEGEQYF.

The chain has TRBV28 and TRBJ2-7; D gene unclear. This CDR3 spans 14 amino acids. V was pared by 6 bases and J by 2 bases, with 14 bases between. Germline-derived CDR1 and CDR2 are MDHEN and SYDVKM. CDR3 loop: CASSYLEAPYEQYF. The CDR3 coding sequence is TGTGCCAGCAGCTACCTAGAGGCGCCCTACGAGCAGTACTTC.

CDR3 region: CASSQVVRAGGGNEQYF. For the CDR3, the DNA is TGCGCCAGCAGCCAAGTAGTAAGGGCGGGAGGAGGGAACGAGCAGTACTTC. The V and J genes are TRBV4-1 and TRBJ2-7; TRBD2 matches 8 bases. Germline CDR1 MGHRA, CDR2 YSYEKL. The CDR3 consists of 17 residues. With V trimmed by 1 base and J by 5 bases, 13 bases remained unmatched.

The chain uses TRBV6-5 and TRBJ2-5, with D possibly TRBD1 on 5 matching bases. Trimming removed 0 bases at V and 6 bases at J, with 14 bases between. In germline, CDR1 is MNHEY, CDR2 SVGAGI. The CDR3 has 15 amino acids. The CDR3 coding sequence is TGTGCCAGCAGTTACTCGTCGGACACCCGGAAGACCCAGTACTTC. This translates into CASSYSSDTRKTQYF.

V and J are TRBV27 and TRBJ2-1; TRBD2 matches at 9 bases. V was clipped by 3 bases and J by 9 bases; unmatched bases: 9. CDR3 size: 15 residues. Germline CDR1 is MNHEY and CDR2 is SMNVEV (reference sequence). CDR3 protein: CASSLWAGGPGEQFF. CDR3 DNA: TGTGCCAGCAGTTTGTGGGCGGGAGGGCCGGGTGAGCAGTTCTTC.

J is TRBJ2-7 and V is TRBV7-2; 7 bases are shared with TRBD2. With V trimmed by 1 base and J by 2 bases, 8 bases remained unmatched. The CDR3 is 16 amino acids. The germline V gene has CDR1 SGHTA and CDR2 FQGNSA. DNA of the CDR3: TGTGCCAGCAGCTTAGTGGGCGGGAGAGTCCCCTACGAGCAGTACTTC. It yields the protein CASSLVGGRVPYEQYF.

The CDR3: CASSMGGEAYNEQFF. The CDR3, as DNA: TGCGCCAGCAGCATGGGGGGGGAGGCCTACAATGAGCAGTTCTTC. J is TRBJ2-1 and V is TRBV5-1; TRBD2 matches 7 bases. CDR3 size: 15 residues. With V trimmed by 4 bases and J by 2 bases, 6 bases remained unmatched. Germline-derived CDR1 and CDR2 are SGHRS and YFSETQ. The whole variable domain, remainder taken from reference TRBV5-1 and TRBJ2-1, is KAGVTQTPRYLIKTRGQQVTLSCSPISGHRSVSWYQQTPGQGLQFLFEYFSETQRNKGNFPGRFSGRQFSNSRSEMNVSTLELGDSALYLCASSMGGEAYNEQFFGPGTRLTVL.

This chain uses TRBV5-1 with TRBJ2-1, with 7 bases that match TRBD2. Germline lookup yields CDR1 SGHRS and CDR2 YFSETQ. Losses at the gene ends were 1 base for V and 0 bases for J; bases not matched to a gene: 4. The CDR3 runs 16 residues. CDR3 DNA sequence: TGCGCCAGCAGCTTGAATCCGGGAGGCTCCTACAATGAGCAGTTCTTC. The encoded protein is CASSLNPGGSYNEQFF.

This clone was seen once. The chain links TRBV19 to TRBJ1-5, with a possible D match to TRBD1 (6 bases). The CDR3 loop spans 13 amino acids. In germline, CDR1 is LNHDA, CDR2 SQIVND (reference sequence). Trimming removed 7 bases at V and 7 bases at J, with 14 bases between. CDR3 sequence (DNA): TGTGCCAGTAACACGGACAGAAGCCAGCCCCAGCATTTT. It yields the protein CASNTDRSQPQHF.

The genes are TRBV5-1 and TRBJ1-2, with 9 positions matching TRBD1. The CDR3 runs to 14 residues. Losses at the gene ends were 5 bases for V and 2 bases for J; bases not matched to a gene: 4. From germline, CDR1 is SGHRS and CDR2 YFSETQ. CDR3 DNA: TGCGCCAGCAGGTACGACAGGGGGAACTATGGCTACACCTTC. It is translated as CASRYDRGNYGYTF.

The V and J genes are TRBV11-3 and TRBJ1-1; 9 bases match TRBD1. The CDR3 is 18 amino acids. J was trimmed by 0 bases and V by 5 bases; bases with no gene match: 13. CDR1 is SGHNT, CDR2 YENEEA, per germline. In DNA form, the CDR3 reads TGTGCCAGCAGCGCCCGCCTCCCGGGACAGGGAATGAACACTGAAGCTTTCTTT. Translating gives CASSARLPGQGMNTEAFF.

The V and J genes are TRBV7-8 and TRBJ2-1, with a weak D call TRBD2 (6 bases). CDR1 SGHVS and CDR2 FQNEAQ come from the germline V gene. V was clipped by 5 bases and J by 8 bases, with 19 bases between them. CDR3 length: 15 amino acids. CDR3 sequence (DNA): TGTGCCAGCAGCCCACTCGGGGGATTCAGTGATGAGCAGTTCTTC. As protein: CASSPLGGFSDEQFF.

The V gene is TRBV28, the J gene TRBJ2-3, with 7 bases that match TRBD2. The CDR3 is 15 residues long. With V trimmed by 8 bases and J by 3 bases, 11 bases remained unmatched. Germline CDR1 MDHEN, CDR2 SYDVKM. CDR3 protein: CASLKGGRVTDTQYF. The CDR3 coding sequence is TGTGCCAGCTTGAAGGGCGGGAGAGTTACAGATACGCAGTATTTT. Filled out from reference TRBV28 and TRBJ2-3, the complete variable domain reads DVKVTQSSRYLVKRTGEKVFLECVQDMDHENMFWYRQDPGLGLRLIYFSYDVKMKEKGDIPEGYSVSREKKERFSLILESASTNQTSMYLCASLKGGRVTDTQYFGPGTRLTVL.

The rearrangement joins TRBV19 to TRBJ2-1; TRBD2 matches 12 bases. The germline V gene encodes CDR1 LNHDA and CDR2 SQIVND (reference sequence). The CDR3 is made up of 16 amino acids. J lost 4 bases, V lost 4 bases, and 5 bases had no gene match. This CDR3 is CASSTSGRAGYNEQFF. The CDR3 DNA follows: TGTGCCAGTAGTACTAGCGGGAGGGCTGGGTACAATGAGCAGTTCTTC.

The rearrangement links TRBV5-1 to TRBJ1-2; 8 positions agree with TRBD1. CDR3 size: 13 residues. Per germline, CDR1 SGHRS and CDR2 YFSETQ. With 4 bases clipped from V and 4 bases from J, the junction kept 3 bases outside the gene matches. The CDR3 nucleotides read TGCGCCAGCAGCCCCACAGGGGGCTATGGCTACACCTTC. Protein product: CASSPTGGYGYTF.

J is TRBJ2-5 and V is TRBV7-2; D might be TRBD2 (6 bases). Per the germline V gene, CDR1 is SGHTA and CDR2 is FQGNSA. V was trimmed by 0 bases and J by 7 bases, leaving 15 bases between them. CDR3 length equals 15 residues. In nucleotides, the CDR3 is TGTGCCAGCAGCTTAGCGACCAGGAGGGGAGGGACCCAGTACTTC. It codes for CASSLATRRGGTQYF.

V usage is TRBV9 and J usage is TRBJ1-3; D is perhaps TRBD1 (5 bases). CDR3 length equals 15 residues. V was trimmed by 3 bases and J by 1 base, leaving 11 bases between them. Germline V gene lookup returns CDR1 SGDLS and CDR2 YYNGEE. Here the CDR3 DNA reads TGTGCCAGCAGCGCTAGGGGAACGTCTGGAAACACCATATATTTT. Translated: CASSARGTSGNTIYF.

J is TRBJ2-7 and V is TRBV27; tentatively, D is TRBD2 (6 bases). This CDR3 spans 15 amino acids. Germline V lookup: CDR1 MNHEY, CDR2 SMNVEV (reference sequence). V dropped 6 bases and J dropped 3 bases, with 18 bases sitting between them. The CDR3 region is CASSAPRLGFYEQYF. CDR3 sequence (DNA): TGTGCCAGCAGCGCTCCGCGACTAGGTTTCTACGAGCAGTACTTC.

CDR3 in amino acids: CASSWTGGVGTEAFF. CDR3 nucleotides: TGCGCCAGCAGCTGGACAGGGGGCGTGGGGACTGAAGCTTTCTTT. The chain is built from TRBV5-1 and TRBJ1-1; 11 nucleotides match TRBD1. J lost 5 bases, V lost 3 bases, and 6 bases had no gene match. CDR1 and CDR2 from the germline V gene are SGHRS and YFSETQ. This CDR3 spans 15 amino acids.